This T cell receptor (beta chain) was observed in a study of chemoradiotherapy in HPV16-positive cancers. Germline V CDR1 and CDR2: SGHNT, YENEEA. This CDR3 is 15 amino acids long. Trimming shortened V by 1 base and J by 1 base, and 8 bases separated the two germline ends. The method was immunoSEQ multiplex PCR; TCRdb's version includes in-frame clones alone and lacks a portion of them. Here the sample spans approximately 3,500 clones, 70% to 80% being singletons. This chain uses TRBV11-3 with TRBJ1-3, with D maybe TRBD1 (5 bases). This clonotype was obtained from a human donor with HPV-associated anogenital cancer. The material sequenced was tumor tissue, taken from a patient who underwent chemoradiotherapy. This CDR3 is CASSLGGGSGNTIYF. Written as DNA, the CDR3 is TGTGCCAGCAGCTTAGGCGGGGGATCTGGAAACACCATATATTTT.